The clone carrying this TCR beta chain was seen a handful of times. What it binds is not known. What was sequenced were expressed TCRB transcripts, since all of the isolated RNA had been reverse transcribed. Clones were sequenced by immunoSEQ multiplex PCR, and TCRdb holds only the in-frame ones, with some missing. The sample carries about 930,000 clones, under 20% recorded once. V lost 1 base and J 1 base, leaving 13 bases between the germline ends. The CDR3 is 16 amino acids. Per germline, CDR1 LNHNV and CDR2 YYDKDF (reference sequence). These data belong to a study of beta chain features in type 1 diabetes. Study overall: Researchers looked at roughly 110 million sorted cells across all samples.

The study, taken as a whole, reports: Type 1 diabetes patients had fewer VDJ junction insertions and more deletions. Compared to healthy donors, patients appeared to have naive, central memory and Treg TCRB repertoires that were more alike.

Source material: naive CD4+ T cells from blood. This sequence originates from a woman aged 18-30 years in good health. The rearrangement uses TRBV15 and TRBJ2-5; maybe TRBD2 (6 bases). The CDR3 reads CATSRGPGRPQETQYF. CDR3 bases: TGTGCCACCAGCAGAGGCCCGGGGAGGCCCCAAGAGACCCAGTACTTC. Full variable domain (rest looked up from reference TRBV15 and TRBJ2-5): DAMVIQNPRYQVTQFGKPVTLSCSQTLNHNVMYWYQQKSSQAPKLLFHYYDKDFNNEADTPDNFQSRRPNTSFCFLDIRSPGLGDTAMYLCATSRGPGRPQETQYFGPGTRLLVL.